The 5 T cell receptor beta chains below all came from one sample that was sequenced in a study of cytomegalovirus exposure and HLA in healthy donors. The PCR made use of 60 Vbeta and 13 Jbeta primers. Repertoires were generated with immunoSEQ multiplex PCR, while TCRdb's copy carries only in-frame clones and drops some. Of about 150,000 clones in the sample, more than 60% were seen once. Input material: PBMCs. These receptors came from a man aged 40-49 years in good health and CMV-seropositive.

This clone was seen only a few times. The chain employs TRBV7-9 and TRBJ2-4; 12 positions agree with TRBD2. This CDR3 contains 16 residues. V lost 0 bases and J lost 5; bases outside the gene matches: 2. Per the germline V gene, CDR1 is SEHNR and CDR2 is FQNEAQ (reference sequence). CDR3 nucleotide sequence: TGTGCCAGCAGCTTAGCAACTAGCGGGAGGCAAAACATTCAGTACTTC. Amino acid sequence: CASSLATSGRQNIQYF.

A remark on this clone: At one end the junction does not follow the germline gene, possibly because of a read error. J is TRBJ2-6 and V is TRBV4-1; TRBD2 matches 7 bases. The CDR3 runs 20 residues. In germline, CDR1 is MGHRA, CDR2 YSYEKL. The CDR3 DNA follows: TGCGCCAGCAGCCAAGGACTAGCCGGCCTTTCGCGCTCTGGGGCCAACGGCCTGACTTTC. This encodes CASSQGLAGLSRSGANGLTF.

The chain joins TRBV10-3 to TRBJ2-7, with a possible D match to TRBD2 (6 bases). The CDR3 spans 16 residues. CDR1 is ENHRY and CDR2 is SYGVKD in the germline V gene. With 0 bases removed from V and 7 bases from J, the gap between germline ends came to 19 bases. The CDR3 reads CAISESRGVTWGEQYF. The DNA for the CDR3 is TGTGCCATCAGTGAGTCCCGCGGGGTTACCTGGGGGGAGCAGTACTTC.

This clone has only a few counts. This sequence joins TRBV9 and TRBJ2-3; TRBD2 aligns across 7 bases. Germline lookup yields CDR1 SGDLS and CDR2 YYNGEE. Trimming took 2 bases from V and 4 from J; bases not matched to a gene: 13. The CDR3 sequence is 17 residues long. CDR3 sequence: CASSVSSRGSKSDTQYF. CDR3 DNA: TGTGCCAGCAGCGTTTCGTCGCGCGGGAGTAAGTCAGATACGCAGTATTTT.

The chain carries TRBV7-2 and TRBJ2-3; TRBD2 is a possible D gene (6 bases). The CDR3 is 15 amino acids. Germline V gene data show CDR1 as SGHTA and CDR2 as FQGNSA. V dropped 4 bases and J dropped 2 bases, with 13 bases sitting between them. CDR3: CASSWGTSTTDTQYF. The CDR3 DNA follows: TGTGCCAGCAGCTGGGGGACTTCCACCACAGATACGCAGTATTTT.